The present entry profiles one TCR beta chain with its context. Germline V gene data show CDR1 as LNHDA and CDR2 as SQIVND (reference sequence). Unmatched junction bases numbered 5, after V lost 5 bases and J lost 4 bases. This CDR3 region has 15 residues. The sample originates from a study of blood T cell repertoires in COVID-19. Across the whole study: Samples taken during acute and convalescent COVID-19 were collected in the United States, Italy and Spain. Sources were T cells, B-cell-depleted T cells, or PBMCs; the material itself was cDNA or gDNA.

How the authors handled the data: Reference gene primer amplification in the assay estimated nucleated cell counts. Data came from immunoSEQ multiplex PCR; TCRdb stores just in-frame clones and leaves some out. Clone size and V and J calls were adopted from that table, with D and trimming inferred from the DNA. Among roughly 290,000 clones listed, 70% to 90% were seen once. The sample taken for sequencing was peripheral blood. The V and J genes are TRBV19 and TRBJ2-3; 11 nucleotides line up with TRBD1. The source is a woman in her forties or fifties with active or convalescent COVID-19. The CDR3 DNA reads TGTGCCAGTAGTCCTCGGACAGGGGGCGCAGATACGCAGTATTTT. This translates into CASSPRTGGADTQYF.